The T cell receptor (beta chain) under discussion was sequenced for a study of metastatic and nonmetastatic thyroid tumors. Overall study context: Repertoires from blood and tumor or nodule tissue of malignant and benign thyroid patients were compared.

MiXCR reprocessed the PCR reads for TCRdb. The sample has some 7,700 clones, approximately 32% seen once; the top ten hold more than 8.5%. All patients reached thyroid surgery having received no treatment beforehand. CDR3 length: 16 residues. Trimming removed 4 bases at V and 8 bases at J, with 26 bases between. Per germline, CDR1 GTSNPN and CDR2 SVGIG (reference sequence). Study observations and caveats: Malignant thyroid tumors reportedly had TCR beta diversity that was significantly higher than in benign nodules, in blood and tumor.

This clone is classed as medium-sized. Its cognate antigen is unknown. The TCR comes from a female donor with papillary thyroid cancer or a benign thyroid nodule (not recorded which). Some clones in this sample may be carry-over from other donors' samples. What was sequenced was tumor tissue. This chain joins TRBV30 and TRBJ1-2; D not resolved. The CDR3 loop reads CAWKIGPFSGPGGYTF. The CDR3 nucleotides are TGTGCCTGGAAAATCGGACCGTTCAGCGGACCCGGGGGCTACACCTTC.